Below are 29 T cell receptor beta chains sequenced from a single sample in a study of Tregs in tolerant kidney transplant recipients. Sequenced by immunoSEQ multiplex PCR; TCRdb stores in-frame clones only, minus some. The table records about 110,000 clones, around 90% of them present only once. The sequences come from CD4+ T cells from blood, collected before the transplant. These receptors all stem from a human donor who received a combined kidney and bone marrow transplant.

The chain is built from TRBV27 and TRBJ1-5; no clear D gene. The germline V and J ends were trimmed by 5 bases and 2 bases, with 10 bases remaining between them. CDR1 is MNHEY and CDR2 is SMNVEV in the germline V gene (reference sequence). The CDR3 sequence is 14 residues long. CDR3 region: CASSLYRGNQPQHF. CDR3 DNA sequence: TGTGCCAGCAGTCTCTACCGAGGCAATCAGCCCCAGCATTTT.

Worth noting for this clone: At the DNA level, this CDR3 is encoded by other sequences in the same sample as well. This chain connects TRBV20-1 to TRBJ1-1, with D perhaps matching TRBD1 (5 bases). Germline assignment: CDR1 DFQATT and CDR2 SNEGSKA (reference sequence). The CDR3 contains 11 residues. Trimming removed 4 bases at V and 5 bases at J, with 8 bases between. In nucleotides, the CDR3 is TGCAGTGCTACGGGGGGGACTGAAGCTTTCTTT. This codes for CSATGGTEAFF.

The gene calls are TRBV7-9 and TRBJ1-5; 8 bases are shared with TRBD1. The V gene's germline CDR1 is SEHNR and CDR2 FQNEAQ (reference sequence). CDR3 length equals 18 residues. The ends lost 5 bases at V and 1 base at J; junction bases unmatched: 13. CDR3 sequence reads: CASSLSGRGLRSNQPQHF. CDR3 bases: TGTGCCAGCAGCCTATCGGGCAGGGGGCTAAGGAGCAATCAGCCCCAGCATTTT.

V usage is TRBV19 and J usage is TRBJ2-1; 10 positions agree with TRBD2. The trim removed 7 bases at V and 5 bases at J, leaving 8 bases unmatched. The CDR3 contains 15 residues. Per germline, CDR1 LNHDA and CDR2 SQIVND (reference sequence). The CDR3 nucleotides read TGTGCCAGTACCGGTGGTACTAGCGGGAACAATGAGCAGTTCTTC. Translating gives CASTGGTSGNNEQFF.

V gene TRBV5-1 combines with J gene TRBJ1-5; D remains unclear. CDR1 is SGHRS, CDR2 YFSETQ, per germline. Trimming stripped 0 bases from V and 3 bases from J, with 7 bases between. There are 14 residues in the CDR3. Written as DNA, the CDR3 is TGCGCCAGCAGCTTGGGGGCCCCCAATCAGCCCCAGCATTTT. Translated, it gives CASSLGAPNQPQHF.

This chain connects TRBV16 to TRBJ1-6; D possibly corresponds to TRBD1 (5 bases). The CDR3 sequence is 17 residues long. With 4 bases removed from V and 5 bases from J, the gap between germline ends came to 18 bases. Germline-derived CDR1 and CDR2 are KGHSY and FQNENV. The DNA for the CDR3 is TGTGCCAGCAGCCCCCCCCCTCAGGGAAAGAATAATTCACCCCTCCACTTT. The encoded protein is CASSPPPQGKNNSPLHF.

The rearrangement links TRBV7-6 to TRBJ2-3; no reliable D call. The CDR3 is 14 residues long. Germline CDR1 and CDR2: SGHVS and FNYEAQ. Trimming took off 2 bases at V and 2 bases at J, with 8 bases between the two ends. The CDR3 nucleotides read TGTGCCAGCAGCTTACGCCTACCCACAGATACGCAGTATTTT. Translating it yields CASSLRLPTDTQYF.

The chain has TRBV4-3 and TRBJ2-3; TRBD2 might be the D (7 bases). CDR3 length: 17 amino acids. The germline V and J ends were trimmed by 1 base and 4 bases, with 18 bases remaining between them. Per the germline V gene, CDR1 is LGHNA and CDR2 is YSLEER. CDR3 region: CASSQVALARGADTQYF. The CDR3 DNA reads TGCGCCAGCAGCCAAGTCGCACTAGCGAGGGGGGCAGATACGCAGTATTTT.

In this sample, this clone turned up once. The V call is TRBV6-6, the J call TRBJ2-1, with D possibly TRBD2 on 5 matching bases. The germline gives CDR1 MNHNY, CDR2 SVGAGI (reference sequence). There are 14 residues in the CDR3. V shed 5 bases and J shed 2 bases, with 10 bases lying between them. Written as DNA, the CDR3 is TGTGCCAGCAGTCAGGACTCTACCTACAATGAGCAGTTCTTC. Translation: CASSQDSTYNEQFF.

The rearrangement links TRBV28 to TRBJ2-2; 9 nucleotides agree with TRBD1. Trimming cost V 5 bases and J 2 bases; bases outside gene matches: 18. CDR3 size: 20 residues. Germline CDR1 reads MDHEN; CDR2 reads SYDVKM. CDR3 bases: TGTGCCAGCAGTCCCCTTCAGTTTATCCGACAGGGGGGAAACACCGGGGAGCTGTTTTTT. Amino acids: CASSPLQFIRQGGNTGELFF.

The CDR3 DNA is TGTGCCAGCAGCTTATGGGCAGTAGAAGCTTTCTTT. It yields the protein CASSLWAVEAFF. This chain connects TRBV7-2 to TRBJ1-1; D is uncertain. This CDR3 region has 12 residues. The V gene lost 2 bases and the J gene lost 8 bases, with 9 bases spanning the gap. Germline V gene data show CDR1 as SGHTA and CDR2 as FQGNSA.

The chain recombines TRBV28 with TRBJ2-7; 8 nucleotides align to TRBD1. Trimming took 4 bases from V and 1 from J; bases not matched to a gene: 6. The germline gives CDR1 MDHEN, CDR2 SYDVKM. The CDR3 loop spans 15 amino acids. This CDR3 reads CASSSLTGGSYEQYF. The CDR3 DNA follows: TGTGCCAGCAGTTCGCTAACAGGGGGGTCCTACGAGCAGTACTTC.

This chain uses TRBV10-3 with TRBJ2-3; 7 bases are shared with TRBD1. After removal of 3 bases from V and 0 bases from J, the junction contained 3 bases not matched to a gene. CDR1 ENHRY and CDR2 SYGVKD come from the germline V gene. The CDR3 loop spans 15 amino acids. This chain's CDR3 is CAISEGGSSTDTQYF. Here the CDR3 DNA reads TGTGCCATCAGTGAAGGGGGCTCCAGCACAGATACGCAGTATTTT.

The CDR3 region has the DNA TGTGCCAGTAGTGGACCACAGGTTGGTGAAAAACTGTTTTTT. Translating gives CASSGPQVGEKLFF. This chain connects TRBV19 to TRBJ1-4; D is perhaps TRBD1 (5 bases). V dropped 5 bases and J dropped 7 bases, with 14 bases sitting between them. The germline gives CDR1 LNHDA, CDR2 SQIVND (reference sequence). The CDR3 runs 14 residues.

This sequence joins TRBV7-9 and TRBJ2-3, with 9 bases identical to TRBD1. Trimming cost V 6 bases and J 4 bases; bases outside gene matches: 5. Germline assignment: CDR1 SEHNR and CDR2 FQNEAQ (reference sequence). There are 14 residues in the CDR3. CDR3 loop: CASSRDRVSDTQYF. The CDR3 region has the DNA TGTGCCAGCAGTCGGGACAGGGTGTCAGATACGCAGTATTTT.

This chain joins TRBV21-1 and TRBJ2-7; TRBD2, the table's D call, was not compared with the DNA. TRBV21-1 is deemed a pseudogene. The CDR3 is 17 residues long. CDR3 nucleotide sequence: TGTGCCAGCAGCAACTCCGGGACTAGCTTTCCTCACTACGAGCAGTACTTC. This translates into CASSNSGTSFPHYEQYF.

V and J are TRBV10-3 and TRBJ2-2, with a tentative D call TRBD2 (8 bases). CDR1 and CDR2 (germline): ENHRY, SYGVKD. Trimming removed 6 bases from V and 8 bases from J, with 19 bases in between. There are 15 residues in the CDR3. CDR3 sequence: CAIRNRGLETGELFF. The CDR3 DNA follows: TGTGCCATCAGGAACAGGGGACTAGAGACTGGGGAGCTGTTTTTT.

The chain uses TRBV11-2 and TRBJ1-1, with 9 bases that match TRBD1. The V gene's germline CDR1 is SGHAT and CDR2 FQNNGV. The CDR3 extends over 14 amino acids. Trimming at V came to 8 bases and at J to 5 bases, leaving 9 bases not matched to a gene. CDR3 amino acids: CASSPGQGSTEAFF. The DNA of the CDR3 is TGTGCCAGCTCGCCCGGACAGGGGTCGACTGAAGCTTTCTTT.

V is TRBV5-1 and J is TRBJ2-3; D gene unclear. CDR3 length equals 14 residues. Germline values: CDR1 SGHRS, CDR2 YFSETQ. The V gene lost 0 bases and the J gene lost 1 base, with 6 bases spanning the gap. CDR3 DNA: TGCGCCAGCAGCTTGGAGCCTCGCACAGATACGCAGTATTTT. Protein sequence: CASSLEPRTDTQYF.

This clone was seen just once. The CDR3 spells CASSTRGVGNEKLFF. In DNA, the CDR3 is TGTGCCAGCAGTACCAGGGGGGTCGGTAATGAAAAACTGTTTTTT. The rearrangement joins TRBV28 to TRBJ1-4; 7 bases line up with TRBD1. The germline CDR1 and CDR2 sequences are MDHEN and SYDVKM. The CDR3 runs 15 residues. Trimming took 5 bases from V and 4 from J; bases not matched to a gene: 7.

This clone has only one observation. The chain recombines TRBV29-1 with TRBJ2-7; no firm D call. Per the germline V gene, CDR1 is SQVTM and CDR2 is ANQGSEA. Between the trimmed V and J ends, which lost 1 base and 0 bases, there was a span of 7 bases. The CDR3 runs to 13 residues. In nucleotides, the CDR3 is TGCAGCGTTGAAGCCGGTAACTCCTACGAGCAGTACTTC. Translating it yields CSVEAGNSYEQYF.

CDR3 bases: TGTGCCAGCAGCGGAGCGGGTAGCGTTAGCACAGATACGCAGTATTTT. Translating gives CASSGAGSVSTDTQYF. The rearrangement uses TRBV9 and TRBJ2-3; D might be TRBD2 (6 bases). V shed 3 bases and J shed 0 bases, with 14 bases lying between them. This CDR3 contains 16 residues. Germline CDR1 SGDLS, CDR2 YYNGEE.

The rearrangement joins TRBV6-5 to TRBJ2-1, with D possibly matching TRBD2 (6 bases). Looked up from germline, CDR1 is MNHEY and CDR2 is SVGAGI. V lost 5 bases and J lost 6, with 17 bases in between. The CDR3 totals 15 residues. CDR3 sequence: CASSTTSRLRNEQFF. CDR3 DNA sequence: TGTGCCAGCAGTACGACTAGTCGCCTTCGCAATGAGCAGTTCTTC.

The chain couples TRBV9 to TRBJ2-7, with D unclear. Germline V gives CDR1 SGDLS, CDR2 YYNGEE. V lost 0 bases to trimming and J lost 7 bases, with 20 bases between them. The CDR3 has 16 amino acids. The CDR3 sequence: CASSVGISRVELEQYF. The DNA of the CDR3 is TGTGCCAGCAGCGTAGGAATAAGTCGGGTCGAACTGGAGCAGTACTTC. The full variable domain, completed using reference TRBV9 and TRBJ2-7, is DSGVTQTPKHLITATGQRVTLRCSPRSGDLSVYWYQQSLDQGLQFLIQYYNGEERAKGNILERFSAQQFPDLHSELNLSSLELGDSALYFCASSVGISRVELEQYFGPGTRLTVT.

The chain is built from TRBV27 and TRBJ2-3; 8 nucleotides line up with TRBD1. V was clipped by 6 bases and J by 8 bases; unmatched bases: 10. Per germline, CDR1 MNHEY and CDR2 SMNVEV (reference sequence). The CDR3 consists of 14 residues. In DNA, the CDR3 is TGTGCCAGCAGCCTGGACAGGGCGATGGGTACGCAGTATTTT. It encodes CASSLDRAMGTQYF.

The V gene is TRBV10-3, the J gene TRBJ2-7; D is undetermined. Trimming stripped 3 bases from V and 2 bases from J, with 11 bases between. The V gene's germline CDR1 is ENHRY and CDR2 SYGVKD. The CDR3 is 14 amino acids. The CDR3 sequence is CAISDAGGTYEQYF. The CDR3 coding sequence is TGTGCCATCAGTGACGCCGGCGGAACCTACGAGCAGTACTTC.

The V call is TRBV29-1, the J call TRBJ2-3; weak D call: TRBD1 (6 bases). This CDR3 is built from 13 residues. Trimming removed 4 bases from V and 0 bases from J, with 8 bases in between. The germline V gene has CDR1 SQVTM and CDR2 ANQGSEA. In DNA, the CDR3 is TGCAGCGTTGGGGGGCCCAGCACAGATACGCAGTATTTT. This codes for CSVGGPSTDTQYF.

J is TRBJ2-3 and V is TRBV7-7, with D possibly TRBD2 on 5 matching bases. The CDR3 covers 14 residues. The germline gives CDR1 SSHAT, CDR2 FNYEAQ (reference sequence). V was trimmed by 4 bases and J by 5 bases, leaving 13 bases between them. This CDR3 is CASSSRAGQDTQYF. DNA of the CDR3: TGTGCCAGCAGCTCCCGGGCGGGCCAAGATACGCAGTATTTT. Full variable domain (missing parts from reference TRBV7-7 and TRBJ2-3): GAGVSQSPRYKVTKRGQDVTLRCDPISSHATLYWYQQALGQGPEFLTYFNYEAQPDKSGLPSDRFSAERPEGSISTLTIQRTEQRDSAMYRCASSSRAGQDTQYFGPGTRLTVL.

This chain uses TRBV4-1 with TRBJ2-3, with TRBD2 identical over 10 bases. The CDR3 runs to 14 residues. V lost 4 bases to trimming and J lost 5 bases; unmatched junction nucleotides: 3. Per the germline V gene, CDR1 is MGHRA and CDR2 is YSYEKL. The CDR3, as DNA: TGCGCCAGCAGCCGCAGCGGGAGGGGAGATACGCAGTATTTT. Translated: CASSRSGRGDTQYF.